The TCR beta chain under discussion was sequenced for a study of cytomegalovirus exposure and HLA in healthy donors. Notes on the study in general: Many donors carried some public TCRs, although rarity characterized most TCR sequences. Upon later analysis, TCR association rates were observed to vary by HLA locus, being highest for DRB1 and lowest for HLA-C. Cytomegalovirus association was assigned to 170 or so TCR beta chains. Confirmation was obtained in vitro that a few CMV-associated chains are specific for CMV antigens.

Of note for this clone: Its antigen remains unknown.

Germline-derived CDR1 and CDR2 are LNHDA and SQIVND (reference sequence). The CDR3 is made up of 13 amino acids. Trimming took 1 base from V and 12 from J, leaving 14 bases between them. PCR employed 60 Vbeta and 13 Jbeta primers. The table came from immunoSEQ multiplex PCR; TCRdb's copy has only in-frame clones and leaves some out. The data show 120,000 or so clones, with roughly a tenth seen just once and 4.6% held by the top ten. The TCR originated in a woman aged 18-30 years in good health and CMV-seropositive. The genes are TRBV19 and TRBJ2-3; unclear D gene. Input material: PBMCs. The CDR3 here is CASSIGVSSDQYF. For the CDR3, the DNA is TGTGCCAGTAGTATAGGCGTCTCCTCCGATCAGTATTTT.